This T cell receptor (beta chain) was sequenced for a study of brain T cells in children with intractable seizures. Time point meaning: blood from clinic visit 5 months post-surgery; TSC patient then seizure free. Measured with immunoSEQ multiplex PCR; TCRdb has only the in-frame clones, and not every one. The top ten clones hold 5.7% of a sample with about 340,000 clones, about 94% of them seen once. This CDR3 spans 13 amino acids. V was cut by 1 base and J by 4 bases, with 7 bases left in between. From germline, CDR1 is LNHNV and CDR2 YYDKDF (reference sequence). The specimen comprised peripheral blood, sampled less than 6 months after surgery. The TCR comes from a boy younger than two with tuberous sclerosis and intractable seizures. This sequence joins TRBV15 and TRBJ1-2; D call uncertain. CDR3 nucleotides: TGTGCCACCAGCAGAGTTTCGGGCTATGGCTACACCTTC. It specifies CATSRVSGYGYTF.